The 23 T cell receptor beta chains listed next were all sequenced from one sample in a study of long-term antiretroviral therapy in people with HIV. Assay version v3.0 of immunoSEQ was used, and it was run at survey level. The data were produced by immunoSEQ multiplex PCR, yet TCRdb's version contains in-frame clones alone and is incomplete. The sample shows about 27,000 clones, roughly 80% of them seen only once. Sequenced here: unsorted PBMCs, sampled 3 years after starting antiretroviral therapy. All receptors derive from a man aged 40-49 years with HIV.

The CDR3 DNA reads TGCGCCAGCAGCGATTTTCCTAGCCGAAACTCCTACAATGAGCAGTTCTTC. Translation gives CASSDFPSRNSYNEQFF. The V gene is TRBV5-1, the J gene TRBJ2-1; possible D gene TRBD2, 5 bases. V dropped 4 bases and J dropped 0 bases, with 17 bases sitting between them. This CDR3 is 17 amino acids long. CDR1 is SGHRS, CDR2 YFSETQ, per germline.

The chain links TRBV5-1 to TRBJ2-2; D tentatively fits TRBD1 or TRBD2 (5 bases each). The CDR3 has 15 amino acids. CDR1 and CDR2 (germline): SGHRS, YFSETQ. The V gene lost 2 bases and the J gene lost 4 bases, with 12 bases spanning the gap. CDR3 region: CASSFGAAATGELFF. The CDR3, as DNA: TGCGCCAGCAGCTTCGGGGCAGCGGCCACCGGGGAGCTGTTTTTT.

The CDR3 is CASSYGAAGGLQETQYF. DNA of the CDR3: TGTGCCAGCAGCTACGGGGCGGCGGGAGGGCTCCAAGAGACCCAGTACTTC. The chain couples TRBV7-2 to TRBJ2-5, with 9 bases matching TRBD2. The CDR3 runs 17 residues. Trimming took 4 bases from V and 1 from J; bases not matched to a gene: 10. Germline CDR1 is SGHTA and CDR2 is FQGNSA.

The chain recombines TRBV20-1 with TRBJ2-1, with D perhaps being TRBD1 or TRBD2 (5 bases each). CDR1 and CDR2 from the germline V gene are DFQATT and SNEGSKA (reference sequence). The CDR3 consists of 11 residues. Trimming removed 5 bases at V and 7 bases at J, with 9 bases between. The CDR3 nucleotides are TGCAGTGCTCCCGGGGCTAATGAGCAGTTCTTC. Amino acid sequence: CSAPGANEQFF.

The rearrangement uses TRBV6-5 and TRBJ1-1, with TRBD1 identical over 8 bases. V was pared by 6 bases and J by 4 bases, with 7 bases of the junction left unmatched. Germline values: CDR1 MNHEY, CDR2 SVGAGI. The CDR3 consists of 14 residues. CDR3: CASRRGTGSTEAFF. The CDR3 coding sequence is TGTGCCAGCAGGAGGGGGACAGGTAGCACTGAAGCTTTCTTT.

V usage is TRBV28 and J usage is TRBJ1-1; tentatively, D is TRBD1 (5 bases). Germline V gene lookup returns CDR1 MDHEN and CDR2 SYDVKM. The CDR3 runs to 13 residues. Trimming pared 6 bases from V and 4 bases from J, leaving 12 bases between. The DNA of the CDR3 is TGTGCCAGCAGGGAGGGACTGAGCACTGAAGCTTTCTTT. Residues: CASREGLSTEAFF.

This clone was seen only a few times. This chain joins TRBV15 and TRBJ1-1; a weak D match, TRBD1 (5 bases). Germline-derived CDR1 and CDR2 are LNHNV and YYDKDF (reference sequence). This CDR3 region has 17 residues. The ends were cut back, 5 bases at V and 0 bases at J, with 19 bases in the middle. This chain's CDR3 is CATSGESAWGMNTEAFF. The CDR3 DNA sequence: TGTGCCACCAGCGGGGAGTCGGCGTGGGGCATGAACACTGAAGCTTTCTTT.

The CDR3 reads CASSLVTRGGSDTQYF. The CDR3 DNA is TGTGCCAGCAGCTTGGTAACGCGGGGGGGATCCGATACGCAGTATTTT. V gene TRBV5-6 combines with J gene TRBJ2-3; 9 positions agree with TRBD2. The CDR3 spans 16 residues. From germline, CDR1 is SGHDT and CDR2 YYEEEE. The J segment lost 6 bases and the V segment lost 0 bases, leaving 8 bases of the junction unmatched.

The chain links TRBV28 to TRBJ2-7, with a tentative D call TRBD1 (6 bases). The germline V gene encodes CDR1 MDHEN and CDR2 SYDVKM. CDR3 length: 14 residues. With 7 bases removed from V and 3 bases from J, the gap between germline ends came to 16 bases. The CDR3 nucleotides are TGTGCCAGCACCCAATTGGGACACAGCTACGAGCAGTACTTC. It specifies CASTQLGHSYEQYF.

The count of this clone is one. The gene calls are TRBV6-1 and TRBJ2-4, with TRBD1 as a possible D gene (5 bases). Trimming removed 3 bases at V and 0 bases at J, with 24 bases between. The CDR3 covers 20 residues. Germline V lookup: CDR1 MNHNS, CDR2 SASEGT. CDR3 nucleotides: TGTGCCAGCAGTGAGGGGCAGGGCCCTAATTACGAACTAGCCAAAAACATTCAGTACTTC. Translation gives CASSEGQGPNYELAKNIQYF.

Details on this clone: Different DNA sequences within this sample yield the same CDR3. This rearrangement joins TRBV11-1 to TRBJ2-7, with 9 bases aligning to TRBD2. This CDR3 spans 15 amino acids. Germline CDR1 reads SGHAT; CDR2 reads FQDESV (reference sequence). Unmatched junction bases numbered 4, after V lost 3 bases and J lost 1 base. The CDR3 DNA follows: TGTGCCAGCAGCTTTAGCGGGGGCCCATCCTACGAGCAGTACTTC. It is translated as CASSFSGGPSYEQYF.

This clone was seen only once. The chain couples TRBV30 to TRBJ2-7, with no clear D. Germline V gene data show CDR1 as GTSNPN and CDR2 as SVGIG (reference sequence). V was cut by 4 bases and J by 2 bases, with 15 bases left in between. The CDR3 is 14 amino acids. CDR3 DNA sequence: TGTGCCTGGAATCGTATAGGTCCAACCTACGAGCAGTACTTC. Amino acids: CAWNRIGPTYEQYF.

The gene calls are TRBV20-1 and TRBJ2-1, with 8 nucleotides matching TRBD2. The CDR3 sequence is 11 residues long. V trimming: 6 bases; J trimming: 9 bases; junction bases outside the gene matches: 4. The germline gives CDR1 DFQATT, CDR2 SNEGSKA (reference sequence). CDR3 loop: CSAQREIEQFF. The CDR3 DNA reads TGCAGTGCCCAGCGGGAGATTGAGCAGTTCTTC.

The chain has TRBV11-2 and TRBJ1-2; D remains unclear. Deletions cut 5 bases from V and 9 bases from J, with 10 bases between. The CDR3 extends over 11 amino acids. Looked up from germline, CDR1 is SGHAT and CDR2 is FQNNGV. The CDR3 here is CASSPRQSYTF. CDR3 in DNA: TGTGCCAGCAGCCCAAGGCAGAGCTACACCTTC.

This sequence joins TRBV10-1 and TRBJ2-3; D gene uncertain. The ends were cut back, 0 bases at V and 6 bases at J, with 16 bases in the middle. This CDR3 comprises 16 residues. CDR1 is WNHNN, CDR2 SYGVQD, per germline (reference sequence). The CDR3 sequence: CASSESLGSPGDTQYF. CDR3 coding DNA: TGCGCCAGCAGTGAGTCCCTGGGCAGTCCAGGCGATACGCAGTATTTT.

V gene TRBV6-1 combines with J gene TRBJ2-5; D perhaps matches TRBD1 (6 bases). The CDR3 contains 15 residues. Germline loops: CDR1 MNHNS, CDR2 SASEGT. Deletions cut 0 bases from V and 1 base from J, with 9 bases between. The CDR3 DNA is TGTGCCAGCAGTGAAGCTCAGGGGCGCCAAGAGACCCAGTACTTC. Its protein is CASSEAQGRQETQYF.

The genes are TRBV7-6 and TRBJ1-2, with D possibly being TRBD1 (6 bases). CDR1 is SGHVS and CDR2 is FNYEAQ in the germline V gene. The V end was cut by 4 bases, the J end by 7 bases, with 25 bases between. This CDR3 comprises 17 residues. CDR3 nucleotides: TGTGCCAGCAGCTCCTCAACCGGGACCCTGGCACAGGGTGGCTACACCTTC. This translates into CASSSSTGTLAQGGYTF.

This chain links TRBV20-1 with TRBJ2-7; TRBD1 aligns across 8 bases. There are 11 residues in the CDR3. Looked up from germline, CDR1 is DFQATT and CDR2 is SNEGSKA (reference sequence). The junction had 4 bases not matched to a gene; V was cut back by 6 bases and J by 6 bases. In DNA, the CDR3 is TGCAGTGCGACAGGGGTTGGCGAGCAGTACTTC. Translated: CSATGVGEQYF.

The rearrangement links TRBV7-9 to TRBJ2-7; 12 nucleotides line up with TRBD2. The V segment lost 2 bases and the J segment 0 bases; nucleotides outside the gene matches: 5. The CDR3 extends over 17 amino acids. Germline CDR1 SEHNR, CDR2 FQNEAQ (reference sequence). The CDR3 reads CASSLSETSGSSYEQYF. CDR3 DNA: TGTGCCAGCAGCTTATCAGAGACTAGCGGGAGCTCCTACGAGCAGTACTTC.

This clone has a single count. The chain is built from TRBV27 and TRBJ1-1, with no clear D. The V end was cut by 6 bases, the J end by 5 bases, with 13 bases between. CDR3 length: 13 residues. Germline V gene sequence: CDR1 MNHEY, CDR2 SMNVEV (reference sequence). The CDR3: CASRQNVGTEAFF. DNA for the CDR3: TGTGCCAGCAGGCAAAATGTGGGAACTGAAGCTTTCTTT.

This sequence joins TRBV5-1 and TRBJ2-7; D is perhaps TRBD1 (6 bases). Germline CDR1 is SGHRS and CDR2 is YFSETQ. Trimming removed 9 bases from V and 2 bases from J, with 18 bases in between. The CDR3 is 14 amino acids. In nucleotides, the CDR3 is TGCGCCACACAACTGGATCAGGGGCCCTACGAGCAGTACTTC. Translating gives CATQLDQGPYEQYF. Combining the CDR3 with reference TRBV5-1 and TRBJ2-7 gives the whole variable domain KAGVTQTPRYLIKTRGQQVTLSCSPISGHRSVSWYQQTPGQGLQFLFEYFSETQRNKGNFPGRFSGRQFSNSRSEMNVSTLELGDSALYLCATQLDQGPYEQYFGPGTRLTVT.

CDR3 coding DNA: TGTGCCGCAAGGGAACTCTCCTACAATGAGCAGTTCTTC. As protein: CAARELSYNEQFF. The rearrangement joins TRBV6-1 to TRBJ2-1, with no clear D. Between the trimmed V and J ends, which lost 11 bases and 0 bases, there was a span of 11 bases. CDR1 is MNHNS and CDR2 is SASEGT in the germline V gene. CDR3 length: 13 amino acids.

This sequence joins TRBV7-9 and TRBJ1-1, with unresolved D. Germline CDR1 is SEHNR and CDR2 is FQNEAQ (reference sequence). The CDR3 sequence is 15 residues long. V was shortened by 3 bases and J by 1 base, with 12 bases between the two germline ends. For the CDR3, the DNA is TGTGCCAGCAGCTTGCTTTGGGAGGGGAACACTGAAGCTTTCTTT. This codes for CASSLLWEGNTEAFF.